Shown below are 20 T cell receptor beta chains from a single sample sequenced in a study of blood T cell repertoires in COVID-19. TCRdb's copy holds only in-frame clones and misses some; the assay was immunoSEQ multiplex PCR. Among about 250,000 clones listed, about nine tenths were seen once. Sequenced material: PBMCs or T cells enriched from blood (not recorded which). Every receptor here comes from a woman aged 25 to 39 with acute COVID-19.

The chain couples TRBV27 to TRBJ2-7, with a possible D match to TRBD1 (6 bases). The CDR3 loop spans 18 amino acids. The germline V gene encodes CDR1 MNHEY and CDR2 SMNVEV (reference sequence). The germline V and J ends were trimmed by 4 bases and 7 bases, with 29 bases remaining between them. This CDR3 is CASSSIFETGDNVGEQYF. The CDR3 nucleotides are TGTGCCAGCAGTTCCATCTTTGAGACAGGAGATAATGTGGGGGAGCAGTACTTC.

With respect to this clone: Other DNA variants within this sample encode the same CDR3. The chain joins TRBV7-2 to TRBJ2-3; 9 bases align to TRBD2. Trimming cost V 1 base and J 4 bases; bases outside gene matches: 3. The CDR3 length is 15 residues. Germline V CDR1 and CDR2: SGHTA, FQGNSA. The DNA of the CDR3 is TGTGCCAGCAGCTTAGTGGGCGGGGGGGCAGATACGCAGTATTTT. Protein: CASSLVGGGADTQYF.

The V gene is TRBV3-1 (or the pseudogene TRBV3-2), the J gene TRBJ1-4, with no clear D. The CDR3 has 15 amino acids. V was cut by 3 bases and J by 8 bases, with 16 bases left in between. Germline CDR1 is LGHDT and CDR2 is YNNKEL (reference sequence). The CDR3 nucleotides are TGTGCCAGCAGCCACGCGGCAGTGTCACGGGAAAAACTGTTTTTT. It translates to CASSHAAVSREKLFF.

This clone is a singleton in its sample. CDR3 protein: CASSLRGEGEKLFF. The CDR3 nucleotides are TGTGCCAGCAGCCTCAGGGGAGAGGGTGAAAAACTGTTTTTT. The rearrangement links TRBV6-5 to TRBJ1-4, with D possibly being TRBD1 (6 bases). The CDR3 runs 14 residues. V gave up 6 bases and J gave up 7 bases, with 15 bases separating them. CDR1 and CDR2 from the germline V gene are MNHEY and SVGAGI.

This chain links TRBV7-2 with TRBJ1-6; tentatively, D is TRBD1 (6 bases). V was shortened by 6 bases and J by 9 bases, with 15 bases between the two germline ends. Germline-derived CDR1 and CDR2 are SGHTA and FQGNSA. The CDR3 has 14 residues. CDR3: CASRERGLGSPLHF. The CDR3 DNA sequence: TGTGCCAGCAGGGAGAGGGGGTTAGGTTCACCCCTCCACTTT.

V and J are TRBV12-3 or TRBV12-4 and TRBJ2-7; D gene unclear. The CDR3 has 12 residues. V dropped 5 bases and J dropped 6 bases, with 11 bases sitting between them. The CDR3, as DNA: TGTGCCAGCAGTGCGGCCCTTCTCGAGCAGTACTTC. This encodes CASSAALLEQYF.

This chain joins TRBV30 and TRBJ1-5; TRBD1 matches 12 bases. Germline V CDR1 and CDR2: GTSNPN, SVGIG (reference sequence). The CDR3 is 14 residues long. The V gene end was trimmed by 5 bases and the J gene end by 6 bases; junction bases not matched to a gene: 5. The CDR3 reads CAWGGTGGTQPQHF. The CDR3 DNA reads TGTGCCTGGGGAGGGACAGGGGGCACTCAGCCCCAGCATTTT.

The chain has TRBV3-1 (or the pseudogene TRBV3-2) and TRBJ2-2; 7 nucleotides align to TRBD2. Losses at the gene ends were 0 bases for V and 6 bases for J; bases not matched to a gene: 4. The germline CDR1 and CDR2 sequences are LGHDT and YNNKEL (reference sequence). The CDR3 totals 15 residues. CDR3 nucleotides: TGTGCCAGCAGCCAAGAAGGACTAGTTGCCGGGGAGCTGTTTTTT. It translates to CASSQEGLVAGELFF.

The chain combines TRBV30 with TRBJ2-2, with D perhaps TRBD1 (6 bases). The germline V and J ends were trimmed by 2 bases and 6 bases, with 10 bases remaining between them. The CDR3 runs to 13 residues. Germline V lookup: CDR1 GTSNPN, CDR2 SVGIG (reference sequence). The CDR3 coding sequence is TGTGCCTGGAGTTTCACAGGGTCCGGGGAGCTGTTTTTT. Amino acid sequence: CAWSFTGSGELFF.

The chain joins TRBV20-1 to TRBJ1-1; 7 bases match TRBD1. The CDR3 consists of 16 residues. Germline CDR1 and CDR2: DFQATT and SNEGSKA (reference sequence). J lost 4 bases, V lost 3 bases, and 14 bases had no gene match. CDR3 coding DNA: TGCAGTGCTAGTGTCGGGCACGAGGGGGCGGGCACTGAAGCTTTCTTT. Translation gives CSASVGHEGAGTEAFF.

J is TRBJ2-7 and V is TRBV3-1 (or the pseudogene TRBV3-2); TRBD2 aligns across 7 bases. CDR1 LGHDT and CDR2 YNNKEL come from the germline V gene (reference sequence). The CDR3 totals 13 residues. Losses at the gene ends were 3 bases for V and 4 bases for J; bases not matched to a gene: 3. CDR3 DNA: TGTGCCAGCAGCCAGGAGGGACTATACGAGCAGTACTTC. Translated, it gives CASSQEGLYEQYF.

This chain connects TRBV4-1 to TRBJ2-7; 8 bases are shared with TRBD1. Germline values: CDR1 MGHRA, CDR2 YSYEKL. V lost 3 bases and J lost 4; bases outside the gene matches: 5. This CDR3 contains 14 residues. The CDR3 is CASSQAGGAYEQYF. In DNA, the CDR3 is TGCGCCAGCAGCCAGGCAGGGGGCGCGTACGAGCAGTACTTC.

The chain is built from TRBV2 and TRBJ1-1; possible D gene TRBD1, 6 bases. From germline, CDR1 is SNHLY and CDR2 FYNNEI. Trimming removed 8 bases from V and 0 bases from J, with 10 bases in between. The CDR3 runs 13 residues. CDR3: CASGRQVNTEAFF. The CDR3 coding sequence is TGTGCCAGCGGAAGACAGGTGAACACTGAAGCTTTCTTT.

This chain links TRBV5-1 with TRBJ1-1; no clear D. The CDR3 is 13 residues long. Trimming pared 5 bases from V and 10 bases from J, leaving 18 bases between. Germline V gene lookup returns CDR1 SGHRS and CDR2 YFSETQ. In DNA form, the CDR3 reads TGCGCCAGCAGACTGTCGCCCGAGCGGCGAGCTTTCTTT. This codes for CASRLSPERRAFF.

This rearrangement joins TRBV29-1 to TRBJ2-7; weak D call: TRBD2 (6 bases). CDR3 length equals 13 residues. The germline V gene has CDR1 SQVTM and CDR2 ANQGSEA. The V and J ends lost 6 bases and 2 bases respectively, with 14 bases between them. This CDR3 is CSVGGGITYEQYF. CDR3 coding DNA: TGCAGCGTGGGGGGTGGGATTACCTACGAGCAGTACTTC.

V is TRBV5-5 and J is TRBJ2-7; D perhaps matches TRBD2 (5 bases). Between the trimmed V and J ends, which lost 5 bases and 2 bases, there was a span of 26 bases. This CDR3 comprises 18 residues. CDR1 is SGHKS and CDR2 is YYEKEE in the germline V gene (reference sequence). This CDR3 is CASRKRDFTVPTTYEQYF. CDR3 nucleotides: TGTGCCAGCAGGAAACGGGATTTTACTGTACCTACGACCTACGAGCAGTACTTC.

This chain joins TRBV5-1 and TRBJ1-4; D is perhaps TRBD1 (6 bases). Trimming stripped 4 bases from V and 5 bases from J, with 12 bases between. CDR3 length: 14 residues. Germline V gene sequence: CDR1 SGHRS, CDR2 YFSETQ. For the CDR3, the DNA is TGCGCCAGCAGCCAGGACAGTACGAATGAAAAACTGTTTTTT. It encodes CASSQDSTNEKLFF. The full variable domain, with the rest looked up from reference TRBV5-1 and TRBJ1-4, is KAGVTQTPRYLIKTRGQQVTLSCSPISGHRSVSWYQQTPGQGLQFLFEYFSETQRNKGNFPGRFSGRQFSNSRSEMNVSTLELGDSALYLCASSQDSTNEKLFFGSGTQLSVL.

CDR3 DNA sequence: TGTGCCTGGAGTTCTACGACAGGGAGAGCCACTGAAGCTTTCTTT. Amino acid sequence: CAWSSTTGRATEAFF. V usage is TRBV30 and J usage is TRBJ1-1, with 7 positions matching TRBD1. V gave up 2 bases and J gave up 4 bases; unmatched junction bases: 10. The length of the CDR3 is 15 residues. Germline loops: CDR1 GTSNPN, CDR2 SVGIG (reference sequence).

This sequence joins TRBV3-1 (or the pseudogene TRBV3-2) and TRBJ2-3, with TRBD2 matching over 8 bases. Germline V gene lookup returns CDR1 LGHDT and CDR2 YNNKEL (reference sequence). V gave up 0 bases and J gave up 2 bases; unmatched junction bases: 7. CDR3 length: 17 amino acids. The CDR3 reads CASSQDLRGGYTDTQYF. CDR3 nucleotide sequence: TGTGCCAGCAGCCAAGATCTACGGGGGGGCTACACAGATACGCAGTATTTT.

A single count supports this clone. V usage is TRBV5-6 and J usage is TRBJ2-5; tentative D call: TRBD2 (5 bases). Germline CDR1 reads SGHDT; CDR2 reads YYEEEE. There are 15 residues in the CDR3. Trimming shortened V by 0 bases and J by 5 bases, and 14 bases separated the two germline ends. The DNA of the CDR3 is TGTGCCAGCAGCTTGGCGCTAGCCGGTGGGGAGACCCAGTACTTC. The encoded protein is CASSLALAGGETQYF.